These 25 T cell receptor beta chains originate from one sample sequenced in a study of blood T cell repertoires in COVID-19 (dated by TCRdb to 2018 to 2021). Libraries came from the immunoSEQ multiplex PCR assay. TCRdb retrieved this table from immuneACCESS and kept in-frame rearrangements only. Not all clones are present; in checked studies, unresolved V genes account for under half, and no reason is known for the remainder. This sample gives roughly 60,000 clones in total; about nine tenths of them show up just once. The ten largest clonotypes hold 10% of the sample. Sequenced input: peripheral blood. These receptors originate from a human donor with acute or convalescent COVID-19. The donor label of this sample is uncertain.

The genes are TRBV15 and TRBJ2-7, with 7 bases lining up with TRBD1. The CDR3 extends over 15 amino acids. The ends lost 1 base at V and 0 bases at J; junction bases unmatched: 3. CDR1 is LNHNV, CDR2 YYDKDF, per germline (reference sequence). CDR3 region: CATSRVTGSSYEQYF. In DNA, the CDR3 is TGTGCCACCAGCAGAGTGACAGGGAGCTCCTACGAGCAGTACTTC.

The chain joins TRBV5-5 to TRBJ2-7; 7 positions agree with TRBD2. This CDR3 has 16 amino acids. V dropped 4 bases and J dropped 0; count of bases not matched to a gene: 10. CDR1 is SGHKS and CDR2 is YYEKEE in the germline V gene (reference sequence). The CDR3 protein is CASSPSTGGGSYEQYF. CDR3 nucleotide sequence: TGTGCCAGCAGCCCAAGTACGGGCGGGGGCTCCTACGAGCAGTACTTC.

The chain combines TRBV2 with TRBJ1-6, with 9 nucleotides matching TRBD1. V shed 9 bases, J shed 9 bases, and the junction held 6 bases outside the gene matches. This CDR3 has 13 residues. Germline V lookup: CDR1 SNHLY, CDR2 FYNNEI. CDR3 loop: CARRDREISPLHF. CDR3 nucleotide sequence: TGTGCCAGAAGGGACAGGGAAATTTCACCCCTCCACTTT.

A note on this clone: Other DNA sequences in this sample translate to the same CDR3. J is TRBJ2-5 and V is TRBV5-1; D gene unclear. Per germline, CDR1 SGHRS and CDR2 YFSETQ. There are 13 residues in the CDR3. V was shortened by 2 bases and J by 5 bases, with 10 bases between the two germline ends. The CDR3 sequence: CASSFSGGETQYF. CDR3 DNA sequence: TGCGCCAGCAGCTTTTCCGGCGGCGAGACCCAGTACTTC. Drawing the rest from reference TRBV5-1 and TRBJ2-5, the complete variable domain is KAGVTQTPRYLIKTRGQQVTLSCSPISGHRSVSWYQQTPGQGLQFLFEYFSETQRNKGNFPGRFSGRQFSNSRSEMNVSTLELGDSALYLCASSFSGGETQYFGPGTRLLVL.

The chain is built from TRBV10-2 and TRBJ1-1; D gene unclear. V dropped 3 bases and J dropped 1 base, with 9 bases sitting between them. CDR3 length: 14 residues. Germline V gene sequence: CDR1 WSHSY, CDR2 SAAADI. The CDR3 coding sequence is TGCGCCAGCAGTGAAGCGGGCAGGAACACTGAAGCTTTCTTT. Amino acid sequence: CASSEAGRNTEAFF.

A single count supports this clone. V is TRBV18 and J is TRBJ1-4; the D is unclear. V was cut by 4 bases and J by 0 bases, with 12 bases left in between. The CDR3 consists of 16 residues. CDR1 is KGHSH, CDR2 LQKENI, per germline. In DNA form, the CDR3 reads TGTGCCAGCTCACAGTCACATATCTCAACTAATGAAAAACTGTTTTTT. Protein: CASSQSHISTNEKLFF. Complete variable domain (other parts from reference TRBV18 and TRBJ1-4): NAGVMQNPRHLVRRRGQEARLRCSPMKGHSHVYWYRQLPEEGLKFMVYLQKENIIDESGMPKERFSAEFPKEGPSILRIQQVVRGDSAAYFCASSQSHISTNEKLFFGSGTQLSVL.

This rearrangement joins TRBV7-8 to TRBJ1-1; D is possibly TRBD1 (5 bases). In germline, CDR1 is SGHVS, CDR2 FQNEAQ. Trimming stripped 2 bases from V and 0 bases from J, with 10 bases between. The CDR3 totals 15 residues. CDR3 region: CASSLREGMNTEAFF. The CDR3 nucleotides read TGTGCCAGCAGCTTACGGGAGGGGATGAACACTGAAGCTTTCTTT.

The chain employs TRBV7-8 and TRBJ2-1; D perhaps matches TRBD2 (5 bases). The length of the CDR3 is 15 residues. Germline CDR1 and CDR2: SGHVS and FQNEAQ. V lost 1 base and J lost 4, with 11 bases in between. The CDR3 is CASSLDATNYNEQFF. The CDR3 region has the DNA TGTGCCAGCAGCTTAGATGCGACTAATTACAATGAGCAGTTCTTC.

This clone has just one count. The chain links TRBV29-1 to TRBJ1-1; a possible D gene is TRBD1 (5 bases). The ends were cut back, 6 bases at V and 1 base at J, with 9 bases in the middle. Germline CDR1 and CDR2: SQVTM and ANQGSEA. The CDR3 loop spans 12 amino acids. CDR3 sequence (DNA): TGCAGCGTCTACAGGACGAACACTGAAGCTTTCTTT. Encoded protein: CSVYRTNTEAFF.

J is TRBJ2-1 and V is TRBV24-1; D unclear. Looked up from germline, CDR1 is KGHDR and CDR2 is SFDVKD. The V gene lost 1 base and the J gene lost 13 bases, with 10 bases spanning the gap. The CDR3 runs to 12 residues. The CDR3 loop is CATSDFTNSQFF. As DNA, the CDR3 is TGTGCCACCAGTGATTTCACCAACTCTCAGTTCTTC.

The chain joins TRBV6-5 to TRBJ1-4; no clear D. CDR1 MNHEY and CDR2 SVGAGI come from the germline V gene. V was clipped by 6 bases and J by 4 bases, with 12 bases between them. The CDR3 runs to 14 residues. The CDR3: CASSPGLINEKLFF. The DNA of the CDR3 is TGTGCCAGCAGCCCCGGACTGATTAATGAAAAACTGTTTTTT.

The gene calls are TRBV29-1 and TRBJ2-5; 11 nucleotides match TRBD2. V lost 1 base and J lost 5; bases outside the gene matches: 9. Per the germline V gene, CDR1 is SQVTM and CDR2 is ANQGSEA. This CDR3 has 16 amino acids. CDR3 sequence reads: CSVEGSIAGGAETQYF. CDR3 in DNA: TGCAGCGTTGAAGGCTCGATAGCGGGAGGGGCGGAGACCCAGTACTTC.

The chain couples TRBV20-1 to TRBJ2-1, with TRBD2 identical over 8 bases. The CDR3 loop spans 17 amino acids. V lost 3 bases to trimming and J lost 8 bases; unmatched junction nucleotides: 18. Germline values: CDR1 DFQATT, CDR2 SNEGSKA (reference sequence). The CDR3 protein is CSASFPAGVLPLDEQFF. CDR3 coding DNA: TGCAGTGCTAGTTTCCCAGCGGGAGTCCTTCCCCTCGATGAGCAGTTCTTC.

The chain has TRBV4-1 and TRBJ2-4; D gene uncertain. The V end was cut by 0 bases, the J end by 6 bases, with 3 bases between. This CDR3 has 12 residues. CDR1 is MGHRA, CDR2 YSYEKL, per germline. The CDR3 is CASSQDRNIQYF. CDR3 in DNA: TGCGCCAGCAGCCAAGATCGAAACATTCAGTACTTC.

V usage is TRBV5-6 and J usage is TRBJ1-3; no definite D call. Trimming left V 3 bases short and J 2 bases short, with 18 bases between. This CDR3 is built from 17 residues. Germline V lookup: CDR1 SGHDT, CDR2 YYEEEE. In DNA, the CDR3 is TGTGCCAGCAGCTCGATGCGAGTCGCGGCAGCTGGAAACACCATATATTTT. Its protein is CASSSMRVAAAGNTIYF.

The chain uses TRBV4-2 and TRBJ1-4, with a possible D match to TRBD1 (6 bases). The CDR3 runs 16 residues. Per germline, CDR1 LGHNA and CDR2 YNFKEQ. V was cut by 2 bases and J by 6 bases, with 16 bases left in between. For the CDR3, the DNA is TGTGCCAGCAGCCAAATCTATACAGGGAAGGATGAAAAACTGTTTTTT. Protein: CASSQIYTGKDEKLFF.

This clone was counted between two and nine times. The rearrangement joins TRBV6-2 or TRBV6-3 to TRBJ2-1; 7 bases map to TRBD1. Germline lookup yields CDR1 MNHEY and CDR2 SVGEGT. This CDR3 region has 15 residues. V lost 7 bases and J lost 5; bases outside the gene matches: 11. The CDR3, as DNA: TGTGCCAGCAACCCCCTGGGACAGACCCACAATGAGCAGTTCTTC. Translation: CASNPLGQTHNEQFF.

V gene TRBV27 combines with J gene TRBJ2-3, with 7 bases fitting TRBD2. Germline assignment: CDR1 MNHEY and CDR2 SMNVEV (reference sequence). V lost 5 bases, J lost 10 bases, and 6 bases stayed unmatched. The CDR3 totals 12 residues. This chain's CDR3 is CASSPSAGAQYF. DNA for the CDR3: TGTGCCAGCAGTCCATCCGCGGGGGCGCAGTATTTT.

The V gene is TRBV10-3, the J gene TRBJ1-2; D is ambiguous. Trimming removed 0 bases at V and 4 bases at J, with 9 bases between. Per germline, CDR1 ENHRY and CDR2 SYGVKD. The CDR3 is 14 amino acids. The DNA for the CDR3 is TGTGCCATCAGTGAGTCTCACACCGCCTATGGCTACACCTTC. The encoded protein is CAISESHTAYGYTF.

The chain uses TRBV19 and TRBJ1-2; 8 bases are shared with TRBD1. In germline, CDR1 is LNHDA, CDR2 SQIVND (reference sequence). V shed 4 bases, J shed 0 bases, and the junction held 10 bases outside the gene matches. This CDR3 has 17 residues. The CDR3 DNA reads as TGTGCCAGTAGTACTCACCACAGGACAGGGACTAACTATGGCTACACCTTC. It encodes CASSTHHRTGTNYGYTF. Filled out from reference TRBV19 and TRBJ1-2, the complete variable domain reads DGGITQSPKYLFRKEGQNVTLSCEQNLNHDAMYWYRQDPGQGLRLIYYSQIVNDFQKGDIAEGYSVSREKKESFPLTVTSAQKNPTAFYLCASSTHHRTGTNYGYTFGSGTRLTVV.

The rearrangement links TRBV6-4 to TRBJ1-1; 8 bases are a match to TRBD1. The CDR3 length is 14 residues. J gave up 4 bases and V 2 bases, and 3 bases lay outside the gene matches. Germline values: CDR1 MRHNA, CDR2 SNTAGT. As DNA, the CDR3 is TGTGCCAGCAGTGACCAGGGGGCGCCCACTGAAGCTTTCTTT. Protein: CASSDQGAPTEAFF.

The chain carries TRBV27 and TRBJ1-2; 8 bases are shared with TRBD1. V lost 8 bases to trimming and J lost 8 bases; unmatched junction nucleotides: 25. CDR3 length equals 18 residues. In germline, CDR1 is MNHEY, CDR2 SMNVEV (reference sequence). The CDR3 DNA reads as TGTGCCAGCTTATCGGACAGGGTACTAGGAACCCCCGTTAGGGGCTACACCTTC. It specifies CASLSDRVLGTPVRGYTF.

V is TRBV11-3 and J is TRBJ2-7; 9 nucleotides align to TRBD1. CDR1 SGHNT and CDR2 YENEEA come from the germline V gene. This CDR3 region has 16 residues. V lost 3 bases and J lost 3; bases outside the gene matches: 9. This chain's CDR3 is CASSLNTGTGNYEQYF. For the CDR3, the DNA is TGTGCCAGCAGCTTGAACACCGGGACAGGGAACTACGAGCAGTACTTC.

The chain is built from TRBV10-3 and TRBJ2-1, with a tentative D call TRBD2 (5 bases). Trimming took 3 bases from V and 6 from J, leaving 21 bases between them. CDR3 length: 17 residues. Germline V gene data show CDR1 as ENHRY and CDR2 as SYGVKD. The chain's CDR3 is CAISDPTSAEYSNEQFF. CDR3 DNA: TGTGCCATCAGTGACCCCACCTCAGCGGAGTACAGCAATGAGCAGTTCTTC.

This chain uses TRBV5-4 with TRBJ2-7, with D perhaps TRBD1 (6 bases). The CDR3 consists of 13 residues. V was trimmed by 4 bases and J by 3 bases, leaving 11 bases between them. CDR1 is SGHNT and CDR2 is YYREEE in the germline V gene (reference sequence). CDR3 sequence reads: CASSIGQNYEQYV. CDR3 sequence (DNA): TGTGCCAGCAGCATCGGACAGAACTACGAGCAGTACGTC.